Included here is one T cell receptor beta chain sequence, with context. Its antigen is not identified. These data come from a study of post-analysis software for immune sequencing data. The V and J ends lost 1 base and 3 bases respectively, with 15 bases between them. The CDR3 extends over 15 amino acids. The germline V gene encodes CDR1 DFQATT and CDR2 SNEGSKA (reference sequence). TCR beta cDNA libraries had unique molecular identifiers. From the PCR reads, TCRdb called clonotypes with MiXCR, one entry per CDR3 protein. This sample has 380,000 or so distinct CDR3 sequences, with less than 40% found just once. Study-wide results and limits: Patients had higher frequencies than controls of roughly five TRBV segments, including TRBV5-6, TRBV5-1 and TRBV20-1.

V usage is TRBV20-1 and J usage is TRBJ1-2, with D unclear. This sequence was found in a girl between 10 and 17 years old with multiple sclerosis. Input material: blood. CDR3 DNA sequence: TGCAGTGCTAGAGGAGAAGTTCGGCGGGACTATGGCTACACCTTC. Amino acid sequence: CSARGEVRRDYGYTF.